What follows are 8 T cell receptor beta chains derived from one specimen sequenced in a study of blood T cell repertoires in COVID-19. Method: immunoSEQ multiplex PCR; TCRdb's copy keeps in-frame clones and lacks some. Seen here are roughly 400,000 clones, roughly 90% observed once, and the top ten hold approximately 1.3%. Specimen: PBMCs or T cells enriched from blood (not recorded which). Every receptor here comes from a woman aged 18-29 years who had been exposed to COVID-19.

The CDR3 reads CATSRLAGTNTGELFF. Here the CDR3 DNA reads TGTGCCACCAGCAGGCTAGCGGGGACGAACACCGGGGAGCTGTTTTTT. The chain combines TRBV15 with TRBJ2-2, with 9 bases that match TRBD2. Germline loops: CDR1 LNHNV, CDR2 YYDKDF (reference sequence). V was clipped by 3 bases and J by 0 bases; unmatched bases: 2. The CDR3 runs to 16 residues.

This clone was observed a single time. V usage is TRBV3-1 (or the pseudogene TRBV3-2) and J usage is TRBJ1-2; TRBD1 might be the D (6 bases). Germline V CDR1 and CDR2: LGHDT, YNNKEL (reference sequence). The V end was cut by 4 bases, the J end by 8 bases, with 17 bases between. The CDR3 totals 14 residues. CDR3 nucleotide sequence: TGTGCCAGCAGCCTCGGGACGGGGGGCTCCGGCTACACCTTC. This codes for CASSLGTGGSGYTF.

This clone was recorded only once. The chain carries TRBV13 and TRBJ1-6, with D possibly being TRBD1 (6 bases). The germline gives CDR1 PRHDT, CDR2 FYEKMQ (reference sequence). This CDR3 is built from 13 residues. V lost 4 bases and J 10 bases, leaving 11 bases between the germline ends. The CDR3 region is CASSWGQESPLHF. CDR3 nucleotides: TGTGCCAGCAGCTGGGGACAAGAATCACCCCTCCACTTT.

V usage is TRBV21-1 and J usage is TRBJ2-7; TRBD2, the D gene given by the table, was not confirmed from the DNA. TRBV21-1 is a recognized pseudogene. The CDR3 has 14 amino acids. CDR3 nucleotides: TGTGCCAGCAGCAAAGTGCGGGATACCTACGAGCAGTACTTC. Translated: CASSKVRDTYEQYF.

This chain links TRBV5-5 with TRBJ1-1, with 7 bases fitting TRBD1. Looked up from germline, CDR1 is SGHKS and CDR2 is YYEKEE (reference sequence). J lost 5 bases, V lost 4 bases, and 11 bases had no gene match. The CDR3 runs to 15 residues. This CDR3 is CASSPLTGRGTEAFF. The CDR3 nucleotides are TGTGCCAGCAGCCCTTTGACAGGGAGAGGTACTGAAGCTTTCTTT.

CDR3 region: CAISGLWAGKGTEAFF. The CDR3 coding sequence is TGTGCCATCAGTGGCCTTTGGGCAGGGAAAGGCACTGAAGCTTTCTTT. This chain uses TRBV10-3 with TRBJ1-1, with D possibly TRBD1 on 5 matching bases. V was clipped by 4 bases and J by 4 bases, with 19 bases between them. CDR3 length: 16 residues. Germline CDR1 ENHRY, CDR2 SYGVKD.

The chain recombines TRBV29-1 with TRBJ2-4, with a weak D call TRBD2 (5 bases). V was pared by 7 bases and J by 12 bases, with 13 bases between. CDR1 SQVTM and CDR2 ANQGSEA come from the germline V gene. This CDR3 comprises 10 residues. This CDR3 is CSAVATTQYF. The CDR3 nucleotides are TGCAGCGCCGTGGCGACTACTCAGTACTTC.

The chain has TRBV5-6 and TRBJ1-4; possible D gene TRBD1, 6 bases. The germline V gene encodes CDR1 SGHDT and CDR2 YYEEEE. The CDR3 totals 17 residues. The ends were cut back, 4 bases at V and 12 bases at J, with 28 bases in the middle. CDR3 coding DNA: TGTGCCAGCAGCAAAAACCCGACAGGCGGTCGCCCGAAGGAACTGTTTTTT. This sequence encodes CASSKNPTGGRPKELFF.